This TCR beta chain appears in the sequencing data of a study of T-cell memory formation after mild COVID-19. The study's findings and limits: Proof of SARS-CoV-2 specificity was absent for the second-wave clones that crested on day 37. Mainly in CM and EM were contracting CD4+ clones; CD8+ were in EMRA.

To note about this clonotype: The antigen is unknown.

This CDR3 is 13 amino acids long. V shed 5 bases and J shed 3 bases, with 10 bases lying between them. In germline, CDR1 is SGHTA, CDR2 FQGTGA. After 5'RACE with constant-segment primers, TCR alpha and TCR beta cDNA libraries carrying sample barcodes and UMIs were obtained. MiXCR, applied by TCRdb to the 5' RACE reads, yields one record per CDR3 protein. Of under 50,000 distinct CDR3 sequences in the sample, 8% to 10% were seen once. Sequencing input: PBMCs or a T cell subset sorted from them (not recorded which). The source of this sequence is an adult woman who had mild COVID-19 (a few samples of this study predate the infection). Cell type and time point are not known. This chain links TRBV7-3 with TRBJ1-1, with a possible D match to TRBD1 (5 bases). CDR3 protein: CASSLGLHTEAFF. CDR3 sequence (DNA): TGTGCCAGCAGCCTGGGACTCCACACTGAAGCTTTCTTT. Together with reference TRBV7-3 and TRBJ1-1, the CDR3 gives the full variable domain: GAGVSQTPSNKVTEKGKYVELRCDPISGHTALYWYRQSLGQGPEFLIYFQGTGAADDSGLPNDRFFAVRPEGSVSTLKIQRTERGDSAVYLCASSLGLHTEAFFGQGTRLTVV.